This entry describes one TCR beta chain. Its antigen is still unknown. The data were taken from a study of cytomegalovirus exposure and HLA in healthy donors. Study results and caveats: A list of approximately 160 TCR beta chains associated with cytomegalovirus was given.

The table came from immunoSEQ multiplex PCR; TCRdb's copy has only in-frame clones and leaves some out. The sample lists approximately 160,000 clones; 70% to 90% were seen once. The CDR3 extends over 15 amino acids. V dropped 6 bases and J dropped 0 bases, with 12 bases sitting between them. The germline V gene has CDR1 LNHDA and CDR2 SQIVND (reference sequence). The sequenced sample was PBMCs. The sequence came from a woman aged 25 to 39 in good health and CMV-seronegative. The gene calls are TRBV19 and TRBJ1-3, with TRBD1 as a possible D gene (5 bases). CDR3 coding DNA: TGTGCCAGTAGCAACTCAGGGAGCTCTGGAAACACCATATATTTT. This encodes CASSNSGSSGNTIYF.